The source of this T cell receptor (beta chain) is a study of T-cell reconstitution after alpha-beta-depleted transplantation in children. Unique molecular identifiers were used to barcode this TCRbeta library. TCRdb re-analysed the PCR reads in MiXCR, keeping a single row per CDR3 protein. The table shows a few hundred thousand distinct CDR3 sequences, with 10% to 15% occurring only once. The starting material was PBMCs, mostly from graft donor cells, obtained 360 days after TCRalphabeta/CD19-depleted stem cell transplant. The TCR comes from a male patient under 18 who had a stem cell transplant for acute myeloid leukemia, so the T cells may come from the graft donor.

CDR3 sequence: CASSFLTLGAPANSPLHF. CDR3 coding DNA: TGTGCCAGCAGCTTCCTAACTTTGGGGGCTCCGGCTAATTCACCCCTCCACTTT. V and J are TRBV7-8 and TRBJ1-6; perhaps TRBD1 as D (6 bases). The CDR3 spans 18 residues. V was clipped by 3 bases and J by 6 bases, with 21 bases between them. Per the germline V gene, CDR1 is SGHVS and CDR2 is FQNEAQ.